The rows below give T cell receptor beta chains drawn from one sample of a study of T cell changes during pregnancy in multiple sclerosis. TCRdb keeps only in-frame clones here, not all; method: immunoSEQ multiplex PCR. The sample lists tens of thousands of clones; roughly nine tenths were seen once. Sequences were derived from peripheral blood, sampled before pregnancy. These receptors originate from a female donor with multiple sclerosis, enrolled in a pregnancy study. CDR3s include the opening cysteine and the closing phenylalanine or tryptophan. A D gene is named only where the DNA matches it firmly. Expanded clones get a size class; other rows say once, few or many, or leave the size out.

D	size	V	J	CDR3	DNA
.	.	TRBV27	TRBJ1-2	CASTSDTIYGYTF	TGTGCCAGCACGTCGGACACCATCTATGGCTACACCTTC
.	.	TRBV6-1	TRBJ1-2	CASSETAYSYGYTF	TGTGCCAGCAGTGAAACTGCATACTCTTATGGCTACACCTTC
.	.	TRBV6-1	TRBJ2-7	CASRASGPYEQYF	TGTGCCAGCAGGGCTTCGGGTCCCTACGAGCAGTACTTC
.	once	TRBV19	TRBJ1-2	CASSIFLGESGGYTF	TGTGCCAGTAGTATTTTTCTCGGGGAATCGGGAGGCTACACCTTC
.	.	TRBV27	TRBJ1-4	CASMKWGRNEKLFF	TGTGCCAGCATGAAATGGGGGCGGAATGAAAAACTGTTTTTT
TRBD1	.	TRBV19	TRBJ1-1	CASQRSTGGVSTEAFF	TGTGCCAGTCAAAGATCCACAGGGGGAGTTAGCACTGAAGCTTTCTTT
.	.	TRBV28	TRBJ2-7	CASSFVRTVPYEQYF	TGTGCCAGCAGTTTCGTGCGGACAGTTCCCTACGAGCAGTACTTC
.	.	TRBV7-9	TRBJ1-2	CASSLGVGEVYGYTF	TGTGCCAGCAGCTTAGGGGTTGGGGAGGTGTATGGCTACACCTTC
TRBD1	.	TRBV29-1	TRBJ2-2	CSVETGGTGELFF	TGCAGCGTTGAGACAGGGGGAACCGGGGAGCTGTTTTTT
.	few	TRBV19	TRBJ1-2	CASSTNRARYGYTF	TGTGCCAGTAGTACGAACAGGGCAAGATATGGCTACACCTTC